This passage covers 5 T cell receptor beta chains from one sample sequenced in a study of CD8+ T cells in alopecia areata. Reverse transcribed after extraction, RNA yielded cDNA as the sequencing template. Only in-frame clones appear in the TCRdb table, and some are missing; sequencing was by immunoSEQ multiplex PCR. This table holds more than 100,000 clones, about 50% found once. Treatment reported: oral pan-JAK inhibitor, 5-10 mg twice daily. Sequences were derived from CD4+ T cells sorted from blood, sampled at week 4, from a patient treated with tofacitinib. These receptors all come from a human donor with alopecia areata.

The chain combines TRBV6-5 with TRBJ2-5, with a weak D call TRBD2 (6 bases). V was shortened by 5 bases and J by 4 bases, with 14 bases between the two germline ends. Germline V gene sequence: CDR1 MNHEY, CDR2 SVGAGI. This CDR3 has 14 residues. This CDR3 is CASSRDPRGETQYF. CDR3 bases: TGTGCCAGCAGTCGGGACCCGCGGGGAGAGACCCAGTACTTC.

This clone appeared once. V gene TRBV5-4 combines with J gene TRBJ2-6, with TRBD1 identical over 7 bases. Germline CDR1 reads SGHNT; CDR2 reads YYREEE (reference sequence). V was pared by 6 bases and J by 2 bases, with 5 bases of the junction left unmatched. CDR3 length: 15 residues. CDR3 loop: CASNIGGAGANVLTF. As DNA, the CDR3 is TGTGCCAGCAACATAGGGGGCGCTGGGGCCAACGTCCTGACTTTC.

This clone was counted between two and nine times. CDR3 protein: CASKTSGNTGELFF. Here the CDR3 DNA reads TGTGCCAGTAAAACATCCGGGAACACCGGGGAGCTGTTTTTT. The rearrangement joins TRBV19 to TRBJ2-2; no reliable D call. Trimming removed 7 bases from V and 1 base from J, with 10 bases in between. Germline CDR1 LNHDA, CDR2 SQIVND (reference sequence). The CDR3 consists of 14 residues.

This clone was counted between two and nine times. V usage is TRBV25-1 and J usage is TRBJ1-2; weak D call: TRBD1 (5 bases). CDR1 is MGHDK, CDR2 SYGVNS, per germline. Trimming removed 6 bases from V and 0 bases from J, with 5 bases in between. This CDR3 spans 12 amino acids. In DNA form, the CDR3 reads TGTGCCAGCAGGACAGCTAACTATGGCTACACCTTC. Its translation: CASRTANYGYTF.

This chain uses TRBV4-1 with TRBJ2-3; 8 bases are shared with TRBD2. The V gene end was trimmed by 1 base and the J gene end by 4 bases; junction bases not matched to a gene: 13. CDR1 MGHRA and CDR2 YSYEKL come from the germline V gene. The CDR3 runs 18 residues. In DNA, the CDR3 is TGCGCCAGCAGCCAAGTGTGGGCAACGGGAGGGCCATCAGATACGCAGTATTTT. Amino acids: CASSQVWATGGPSDTQYF.